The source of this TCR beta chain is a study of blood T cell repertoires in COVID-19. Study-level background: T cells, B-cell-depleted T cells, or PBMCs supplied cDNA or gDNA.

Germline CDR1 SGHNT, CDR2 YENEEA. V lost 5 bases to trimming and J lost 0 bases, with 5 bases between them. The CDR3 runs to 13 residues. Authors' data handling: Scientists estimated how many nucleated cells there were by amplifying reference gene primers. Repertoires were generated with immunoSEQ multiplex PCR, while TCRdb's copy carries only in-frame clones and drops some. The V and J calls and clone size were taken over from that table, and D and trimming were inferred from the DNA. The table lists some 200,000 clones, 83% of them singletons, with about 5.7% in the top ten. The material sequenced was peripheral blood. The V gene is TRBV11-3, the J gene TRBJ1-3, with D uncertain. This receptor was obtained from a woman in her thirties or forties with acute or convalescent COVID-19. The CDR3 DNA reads TGTGCCAGCAGCGCGGGCTCTGGAAACACCATATATTTT. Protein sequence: CASSAGSGNTIYF.